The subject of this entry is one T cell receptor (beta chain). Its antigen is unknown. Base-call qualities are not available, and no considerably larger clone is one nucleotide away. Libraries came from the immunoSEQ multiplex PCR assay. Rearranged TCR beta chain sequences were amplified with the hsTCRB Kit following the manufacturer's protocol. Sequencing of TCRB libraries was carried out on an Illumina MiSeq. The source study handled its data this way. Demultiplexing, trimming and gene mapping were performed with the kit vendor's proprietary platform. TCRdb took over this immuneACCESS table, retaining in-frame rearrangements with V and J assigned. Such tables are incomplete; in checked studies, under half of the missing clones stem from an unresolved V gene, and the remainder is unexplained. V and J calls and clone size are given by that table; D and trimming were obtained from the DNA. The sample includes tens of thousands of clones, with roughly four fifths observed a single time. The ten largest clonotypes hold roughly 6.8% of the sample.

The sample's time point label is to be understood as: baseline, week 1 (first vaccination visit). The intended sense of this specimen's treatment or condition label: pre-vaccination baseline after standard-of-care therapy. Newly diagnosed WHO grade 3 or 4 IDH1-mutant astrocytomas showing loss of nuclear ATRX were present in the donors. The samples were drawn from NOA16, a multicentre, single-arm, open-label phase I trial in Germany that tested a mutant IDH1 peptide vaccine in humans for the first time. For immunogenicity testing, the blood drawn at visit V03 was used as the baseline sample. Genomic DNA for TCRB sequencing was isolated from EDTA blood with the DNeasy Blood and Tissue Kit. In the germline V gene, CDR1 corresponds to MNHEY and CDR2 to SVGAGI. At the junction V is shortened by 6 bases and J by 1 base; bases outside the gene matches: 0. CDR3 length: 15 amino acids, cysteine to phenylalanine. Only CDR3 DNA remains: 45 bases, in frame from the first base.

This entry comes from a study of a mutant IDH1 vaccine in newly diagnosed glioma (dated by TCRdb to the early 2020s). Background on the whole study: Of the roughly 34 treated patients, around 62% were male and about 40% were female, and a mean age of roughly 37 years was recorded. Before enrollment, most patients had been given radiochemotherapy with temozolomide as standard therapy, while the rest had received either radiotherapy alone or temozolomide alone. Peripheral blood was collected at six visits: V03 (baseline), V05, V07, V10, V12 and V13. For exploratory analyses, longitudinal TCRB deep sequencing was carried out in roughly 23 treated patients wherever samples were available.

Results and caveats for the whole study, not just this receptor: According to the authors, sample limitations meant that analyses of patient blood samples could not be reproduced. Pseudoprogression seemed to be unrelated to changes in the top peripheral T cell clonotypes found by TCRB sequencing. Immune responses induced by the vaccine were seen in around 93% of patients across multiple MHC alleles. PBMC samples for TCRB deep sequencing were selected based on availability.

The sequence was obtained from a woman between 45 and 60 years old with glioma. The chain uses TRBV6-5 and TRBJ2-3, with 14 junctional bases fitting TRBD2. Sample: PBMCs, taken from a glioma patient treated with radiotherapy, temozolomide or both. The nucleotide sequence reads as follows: TGTGCCAGCAGGGGACTAGCGGGGGGCACAGATACGCAGTATTTT. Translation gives CASRGLAGGTDTQYF.